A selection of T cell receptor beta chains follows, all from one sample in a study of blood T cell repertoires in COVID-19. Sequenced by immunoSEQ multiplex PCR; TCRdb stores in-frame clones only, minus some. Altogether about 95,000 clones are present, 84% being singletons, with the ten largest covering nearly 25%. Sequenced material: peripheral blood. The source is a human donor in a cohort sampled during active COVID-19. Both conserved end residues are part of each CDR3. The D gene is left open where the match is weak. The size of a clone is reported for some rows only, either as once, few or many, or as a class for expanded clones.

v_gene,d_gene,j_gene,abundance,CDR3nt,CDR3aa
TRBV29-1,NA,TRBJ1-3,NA,TGCAGCGTTGTATTTGGCTACAGGTCTGGAAACACCATATATTTT,CSVVFGYRSGNTIYF
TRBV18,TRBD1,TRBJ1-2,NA,TGTGCCAGCTCACCAGGCCAGGGGGCTTTTGGCTACACCTTC,CASSPGQGAFGYTF
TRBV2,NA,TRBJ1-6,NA,TGTGCCAGCGGACTCAGGGGAACACCCCTCCACTTT,CASGLRGTPLHF
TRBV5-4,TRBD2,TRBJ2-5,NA,TGTGCCAGCAGCCCAGCGGGGATGGTCCAGTACTTC,CASSPAGMVQYF
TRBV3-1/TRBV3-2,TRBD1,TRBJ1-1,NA,TGTGCCAGCAGCCCGCGGACAGGGACTGAAGCTTTCTTT,CASSPRTGTEAFF
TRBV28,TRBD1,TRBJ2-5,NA,TGTGCCAGCCTCAGGGGGCGCGGGGAGACCCAGTACTTC,CASLRGRGETQYF
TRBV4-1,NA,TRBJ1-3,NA,TGCGCCAGCAGCCAAGGGCTCAGTGGAAACACCATATATTTT,CASSQGLSGNTIYF
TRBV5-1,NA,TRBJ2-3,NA,TGCGCCAGCAGCTTAGGCGGGAGCACAGATACGCAGTATTTT,CASSLGGSTDTQYF
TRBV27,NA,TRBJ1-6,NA,TGTGCCAGCAGTTTAACGACAGCCAATTCACCCCTCCACTTT,CASSLTTANSPLHF
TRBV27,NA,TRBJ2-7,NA,TGTGCCAGCTCTCTTGACCTTCAGGGGCGCGAGCAGTACTTC,CASSLDLQGREQYF
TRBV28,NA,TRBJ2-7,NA,TGTGCCAGCAGTTTACGGGCCTACGAGCAGTACTTC,CASSLRAYEQYF
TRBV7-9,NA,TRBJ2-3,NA,TGTGCCAGCAGAAAGGAGGGCGGGGCAGGAGATACGCAGTATTTT,CASRKEGGAGDTQYF
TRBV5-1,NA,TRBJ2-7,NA,TGCGCCAGCAGCTTGGTGGGAGGAAGAGAACCCTACGAGCAGTACTTC,CASSLVGGREPYEQYF
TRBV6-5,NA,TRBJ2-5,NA,TGTGCCACCCAACGGGGGATTGGCGAGACCCAGTACTTC,CATQRGIGETQYF
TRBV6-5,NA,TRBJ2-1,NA,TGTGCCAGCAGTTACAGAATGTCACCCCTACTCAATGAGCAGTTCTTC,CASSYRMSPLLNEQFF
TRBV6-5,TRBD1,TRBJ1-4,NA,TGTGCCAGCAGTAGGGACAGCACTAATGAAAAACTGTTTTTT,CASSRDSTNEKLFF
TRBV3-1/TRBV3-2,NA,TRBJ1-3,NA,TGTGCCAGCAGCCAAGACTTCTCTGGAAACACCATATATTTT,CASSQDFSGNTIYF
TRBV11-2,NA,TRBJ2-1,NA,TGTGCCAGCAGCTTACTATCGGGGAGGTTGTTCTTC,CASSLLSGRLFF
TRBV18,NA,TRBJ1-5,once,TGTGCCAGCTCACCAGGCAGGGTGGATCAGCCCCAGCATTTT,CASSPGRVDQPQHF
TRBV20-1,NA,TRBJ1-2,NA,TGCAGTGCTAGGGCGGCATATGGCTACACCTTC,CSARAAYGYTF
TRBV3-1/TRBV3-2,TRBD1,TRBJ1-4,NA,TGTGCCAGCAGCCAAGAGACGACAGGGACTAATGAAAAACTGTTTTTT,CASSQETTGTNEKLFF
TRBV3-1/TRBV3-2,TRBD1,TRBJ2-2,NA,TGTGCCAGCAGCCTGGGGACAGGGAGTACGAACACCGGGGAGCTGTTTTTT,CASSLGTGSTNTGELFF
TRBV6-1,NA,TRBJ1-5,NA,TGTGCCAGCAGTGAAGCCTTCGGGCAGCCCCAGCATTTT,CASSEAFGQPQHF
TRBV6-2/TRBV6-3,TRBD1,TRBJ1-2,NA,TGTGCCAGCAGCGAGGGACAGGAAACCTATGGCTACACCTTC,CASSEGQETYGYTF
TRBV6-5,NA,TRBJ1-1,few,TGTGCCAGCAGTTACCCGGGGGTCATGAACACTGAAGCTTTCTTT,CASSYPGVMNTEAFF
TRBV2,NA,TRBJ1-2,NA,TGTGCCAGCAGCCGAAGCGGGACGGATTATGGCTACACCTTC,CASSRSGTDYGYTF
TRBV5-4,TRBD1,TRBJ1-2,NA,TGTGCCAGCAGCTCCTACCGGGACAGGGATTTAAGGTATGGCTACACCTTC,CASSSYRDRDLRYGYTF
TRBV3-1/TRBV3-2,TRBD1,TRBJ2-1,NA,TGTGCCAGCAGCCATTGGGACAGGGGTTTTCTGTTCTTC,CASSHWDRGFLFF
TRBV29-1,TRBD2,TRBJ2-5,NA,TGCAGCGGGGGACTAGCGGGAGTAGAGGAGACCCAGTACTTC,CSGGLAGVEETQYF
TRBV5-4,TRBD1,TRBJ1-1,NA,TGTGCCAGCAGCACAGGGGGCATTGAAGCTTTCTTT,CASSTGGIEAFF
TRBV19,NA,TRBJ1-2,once,TGTGCCAGTAGTATCCGGGAGGGAGGGAATGGCTACACCTTC,CASSIREGGNGYTF
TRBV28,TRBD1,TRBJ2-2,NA,TGTGCCAGCAGGGACTCCGGGACAGGGTACACCGGGGAGCTGTTTTTT,CASRDSGTGYTGELFF
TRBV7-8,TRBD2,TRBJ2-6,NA,TGTGCCAGCAGCTTCTTAGCGGGCACCTCTGGGGCCAACGTCCTGACTTTC,CASSFLAGTSGANVLTF
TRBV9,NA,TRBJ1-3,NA,TGTGCCAGCAGCCCTACAGAACAGGGTCCTCTAAACACCATATATTTT,CASSPTEQGPLNTIYF
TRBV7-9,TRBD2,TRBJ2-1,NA,TGTGCCAGCAGCTTTGAAGGCGGGAGGACTGTGCGGGGTTTCTTC,CASSFEGGRTVRGFF